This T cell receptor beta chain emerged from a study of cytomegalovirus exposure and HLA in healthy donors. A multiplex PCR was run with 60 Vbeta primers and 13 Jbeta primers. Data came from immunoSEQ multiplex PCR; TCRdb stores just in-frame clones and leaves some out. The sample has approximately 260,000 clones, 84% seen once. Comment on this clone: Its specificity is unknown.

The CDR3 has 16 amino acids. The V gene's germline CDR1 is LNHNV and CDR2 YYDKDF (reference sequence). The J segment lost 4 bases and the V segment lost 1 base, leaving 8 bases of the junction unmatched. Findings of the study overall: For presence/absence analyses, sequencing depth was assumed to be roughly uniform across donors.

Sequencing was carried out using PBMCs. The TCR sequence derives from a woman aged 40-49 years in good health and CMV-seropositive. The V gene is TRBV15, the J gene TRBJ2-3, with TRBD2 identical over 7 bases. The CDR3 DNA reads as TGTGCCACCAGCAGAGGGGCGGGAGAAGTCGCAGATACGCAGTATTTT. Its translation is CATSRGAGEVADTQYF.